The entry below gives a single T cell receptor (beta chain) sequence along with its context. Germline-derived CDR1 and CDR2 are LNHDA and SQIVND (reference sequence). The CDR3 spans 15 residues. V shed 1 base and J 5 bases; nucleotides not matched to a gene: 7. The entry originates in a study of blood T cell repertoires in COVID-19. The overall study: Specimens from acute and convalescent COVID-19 originated in the United States, Italy and Spain. T cells, B-cell-depleted T cells, or PBMCs supplied cDNA or gDNA.

Original processing methods: How many nucleated cells were present was estimated from reference gene primer amplification. Using immunoSEQ multiplex PCR, the repertoire was profiled, and TCRdb retains in-frame clones only, with some absent. V, J and clone size are taken as reported in that table, and D and trimming were inferred from the DNA itself. The profile shows 270,000 or so clones, 82% of them singletons. The TCR comes from a woman between 18 and 29 years old with acute or convalescent COVID-19. What was sequenced was peripheral blood. V usage is TRBV19 and J usage is TRBJ1-2, with 7 nucleotides matching TRBD1. The DNA for the CDR3 is TGTGCCAGTAGTATAGGAGGGACAGAGAAATATGGCTACACCTTC. It encodes CASSIGGTEKYGYTF.